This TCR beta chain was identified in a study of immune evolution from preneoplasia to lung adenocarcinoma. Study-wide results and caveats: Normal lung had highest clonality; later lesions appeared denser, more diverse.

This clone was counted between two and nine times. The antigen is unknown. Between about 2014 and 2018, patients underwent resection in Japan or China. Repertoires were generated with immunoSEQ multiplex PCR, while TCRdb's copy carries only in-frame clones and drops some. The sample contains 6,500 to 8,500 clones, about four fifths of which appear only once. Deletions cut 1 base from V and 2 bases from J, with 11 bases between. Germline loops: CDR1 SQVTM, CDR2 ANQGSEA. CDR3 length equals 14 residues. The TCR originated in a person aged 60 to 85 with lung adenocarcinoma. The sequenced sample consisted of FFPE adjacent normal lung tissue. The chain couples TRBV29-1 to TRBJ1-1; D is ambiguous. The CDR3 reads CSVEGPWVNTEAFF. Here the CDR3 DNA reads TGCAGCGTTGAAGGGCCCTGGGTAAACACTGAAGCTTTCTTT.